The TCR beta chain under discussion was sequenced for a study of blood T cell repertoires in COVID-19. About the study: Acute and convalescent COVID-19 samples came from the United States, Italy and Spain. T cells, B-cell-depleted T cells, or PBMCs supplied cDNA or gDNA.

Original methodology: Estimation of nucleated cell counts was performed using reference gene primer amplification. Generated by immunoSEQ multiplex PCR, the TCRdb table keeps only in-frame clones and is missing some. D and trimming were read from the DNA, whereas the V and J calls and clone size are those reported in that table. The data hold over 95,000 clones, with roughly 79% observed a single time. The source is a human donor in a cohort sampled during active COVID-19. Sequencing used peripheral blood.

CDR3 sequence: CASSPRWGGEQYF. Written as DNA, the CDR3 is TGTGCCAGCAGCCCCCGTTGGGGGGGGGAGCAGTACTTC. The V gene is TRBV7-8, the J gene TRBJ2-7; 7 bases agree with TRBD2. Unmatched junction bases numbered 8, after V lost 5 bases and J lost 7 bases. This CDR3 is built from 13 residues. CDR1 is SGHVS and CDR2 is FQNEAQ in the germline V gene.